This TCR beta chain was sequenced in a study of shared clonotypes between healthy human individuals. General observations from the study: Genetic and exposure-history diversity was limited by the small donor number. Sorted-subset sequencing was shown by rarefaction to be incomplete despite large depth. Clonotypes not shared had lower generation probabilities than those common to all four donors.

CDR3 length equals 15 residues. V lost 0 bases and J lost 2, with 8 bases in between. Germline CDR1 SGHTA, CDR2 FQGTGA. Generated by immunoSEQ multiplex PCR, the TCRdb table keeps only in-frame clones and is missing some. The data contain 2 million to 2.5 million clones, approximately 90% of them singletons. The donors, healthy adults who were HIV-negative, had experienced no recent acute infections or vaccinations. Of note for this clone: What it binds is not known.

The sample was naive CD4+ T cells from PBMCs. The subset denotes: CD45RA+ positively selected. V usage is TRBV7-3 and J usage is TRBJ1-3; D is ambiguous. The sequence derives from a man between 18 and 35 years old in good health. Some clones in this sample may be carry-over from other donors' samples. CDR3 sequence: CASSLTASAGNTIYF. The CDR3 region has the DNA TGTGCCAGCAGCTTAACTGCGAGTGCTGGAAACACCATATATTTT.